This TCR beta chain was sequenced in a study of T cell responses to AZD1222 COVID-19 vaccine. TCRdb's table, derived via immunoSEQ multiplex PCR, lists solely in-frame clones and lacks some. The sample shows about 70,000 clones, 85% of them seen only once. Germline lookup yields CDR1 SGDLS and CDR2 YYNGEE. The CDR3 covers 14 residues. Trimming left V 2 bases short and J 6 bases short, with 14 bases between. This receptor was taken from an adult in good health. J is TRBJ1-2 and V is TRBV9; no firm D call. This sample comprised peripheral blood, obtained on day 0 of AZD1222 vaccination. The CDR3 region has the DNA TGTGCCAGCAGCGTTTTGGCGAATTCCGATGGCTACACCTTC. It yields the protein CASSVLANSDGYTF.